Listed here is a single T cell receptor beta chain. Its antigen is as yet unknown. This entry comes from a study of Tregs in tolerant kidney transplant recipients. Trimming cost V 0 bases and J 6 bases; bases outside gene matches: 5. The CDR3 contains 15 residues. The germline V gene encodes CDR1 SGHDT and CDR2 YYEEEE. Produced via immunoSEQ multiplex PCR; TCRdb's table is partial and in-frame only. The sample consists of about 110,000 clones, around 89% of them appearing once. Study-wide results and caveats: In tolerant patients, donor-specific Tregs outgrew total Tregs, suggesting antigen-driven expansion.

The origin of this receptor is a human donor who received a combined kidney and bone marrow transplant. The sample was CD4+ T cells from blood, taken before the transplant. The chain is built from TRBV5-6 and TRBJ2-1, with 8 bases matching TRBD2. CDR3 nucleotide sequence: TGTGCCAGCAGCTTGGTGACTAGCGACACCAATGAGCAGTTCTTC. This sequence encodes CASSLVTSDTNEQFF.